The clone carrying this T cell receptor (beta chain) was found a few times. Its specificity is unknown. The data derive from a study of Graves' ophthalmopathy and Graves' hyperthyroidism. About the research overall: Researchers obtained peripheral blood at initial diagnosis, before any treatment had begun. Study-level points and caveats: Blood also carried most expanded thyroid clonotypes exceeding 0.001 frequency.

V was clipped by 2 bases and J by 6 bases, with 11 bases between them. In germline, CDR1 is ENHRY, CDR2 SYGVKD. The CDR3 consists of 15 residues. Amplification from RNA transcripts yielded the TCR beta CDR3 regions. RT-PCR was first run with HTBI primers, then multiplex PCR in a second round. TCRdb re-called the multiplex PCR reads with MiXCR, one entry per CDR3 protein. The table lists around 660,000 distinct CDR3 sequences, roughly 41% of them singletons, with more than 2.5% in the top ten. V is TRBV10-3 and J is TRBJ1-6, with D hard to call. This sequence was found in an adult man with Graves' ophthalmopathy. Sequencing used peripheral blood. This CDR3 reads CAISEGSASNSPLHF. The DNA of the CDR3 is TGTGCCATCAGTGAGGGCAGCGCCAGTAATTCACCCCTCCACTTT.